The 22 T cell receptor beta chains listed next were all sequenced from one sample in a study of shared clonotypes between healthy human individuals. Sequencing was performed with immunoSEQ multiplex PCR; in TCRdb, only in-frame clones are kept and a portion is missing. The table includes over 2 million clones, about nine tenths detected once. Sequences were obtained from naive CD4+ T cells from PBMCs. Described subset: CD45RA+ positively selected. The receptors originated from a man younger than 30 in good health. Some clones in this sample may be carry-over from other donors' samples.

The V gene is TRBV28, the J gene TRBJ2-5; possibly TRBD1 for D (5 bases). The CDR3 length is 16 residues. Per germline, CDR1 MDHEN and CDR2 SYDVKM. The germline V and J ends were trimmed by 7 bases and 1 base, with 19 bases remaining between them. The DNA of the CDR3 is TGTGCCAGCACAATTTACAGGAACGCCGTCCAAGAGACCCAGTACTTC. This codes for CASTIYRNAVQETQYF.

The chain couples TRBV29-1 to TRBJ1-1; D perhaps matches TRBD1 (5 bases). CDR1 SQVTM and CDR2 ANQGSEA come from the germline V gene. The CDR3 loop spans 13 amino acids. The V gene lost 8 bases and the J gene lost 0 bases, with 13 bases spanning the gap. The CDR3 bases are TGCAGCCTCTCTCCGACAGTGAACACTGAAGCTTTCTTT. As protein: CSLSPTVNTEAFF.

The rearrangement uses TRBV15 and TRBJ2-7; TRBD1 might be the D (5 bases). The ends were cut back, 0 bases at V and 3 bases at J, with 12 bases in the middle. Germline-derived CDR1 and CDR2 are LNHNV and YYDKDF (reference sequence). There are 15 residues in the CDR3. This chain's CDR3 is CATSRDTLQGYEQYF. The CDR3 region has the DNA TGTGCCACCAGCAGAGATACCTTGCAGGGCTACGAGCAGTACTTC.

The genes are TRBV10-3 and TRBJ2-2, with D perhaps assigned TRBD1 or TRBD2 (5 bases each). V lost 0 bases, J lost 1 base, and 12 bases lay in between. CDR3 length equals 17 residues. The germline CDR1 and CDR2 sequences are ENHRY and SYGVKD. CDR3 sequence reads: CAISESAGRGNTGELFF. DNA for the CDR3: TGTGCCATCAGTGAGTCAGCAGGGAGAGGGAACACCGGGGAGCTGTTTTTT.

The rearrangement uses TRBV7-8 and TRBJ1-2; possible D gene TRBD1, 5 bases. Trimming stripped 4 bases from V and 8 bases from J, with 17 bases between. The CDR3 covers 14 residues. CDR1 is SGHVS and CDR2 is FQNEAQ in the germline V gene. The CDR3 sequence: CASSSQGNPRGYTF. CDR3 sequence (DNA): TGTGCCAGCAGCTCTCAGGGCAACCCCAGGGGCTACACCTTC.

CDR3 protein: CASSSGSSGPYNEQFF. The CDR3 DNA follows: TGTGCCAGCAGCTCCGGGAGTAGCGGACCCTACAATGAGCAGTTCTTC. The chain carries TRBV7-7 and TRBJ2-1; perhaps TRBD2 as D (6 bases). The CDR3 consists of 16 residues. The ends were cut back, 4 bases at V and 2 bases at J, with 15 bases in the middle. Looked up from germline, CDR1 is SSHAT and CDR2 is FNYEAQ (reference sequence).

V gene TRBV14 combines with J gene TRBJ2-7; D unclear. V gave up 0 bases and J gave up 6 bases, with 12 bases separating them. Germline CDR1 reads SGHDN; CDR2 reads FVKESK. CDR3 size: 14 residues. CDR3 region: CASSQDPTGPEQYF. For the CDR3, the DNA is TGTGCCAGCAGCCAAGACCCTACCGGGCCCGAGCAGTACTTC.

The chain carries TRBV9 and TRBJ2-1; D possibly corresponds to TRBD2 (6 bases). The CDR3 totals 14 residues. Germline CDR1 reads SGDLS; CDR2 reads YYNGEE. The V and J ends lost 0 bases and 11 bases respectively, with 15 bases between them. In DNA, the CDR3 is TGTGCCAGCAGCGTAGAAGGAGGGAGGAATAAGCAGTTCTTC. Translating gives CASSVEGGRNKQFF.

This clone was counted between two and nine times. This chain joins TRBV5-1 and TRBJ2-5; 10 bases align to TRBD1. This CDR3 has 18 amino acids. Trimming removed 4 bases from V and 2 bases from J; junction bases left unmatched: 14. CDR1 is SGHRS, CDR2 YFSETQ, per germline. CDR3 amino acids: CASSNRTGGRGQQETQYF. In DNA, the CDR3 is TGCGCCAGCAGCAACCGGACAGGGGGTAGAGGACAGCAAGAGACCCAGTACTTC.

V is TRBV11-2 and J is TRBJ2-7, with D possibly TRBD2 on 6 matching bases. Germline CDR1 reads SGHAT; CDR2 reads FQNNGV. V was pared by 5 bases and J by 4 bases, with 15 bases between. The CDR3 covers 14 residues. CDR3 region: CASSPTLGGYEQYF. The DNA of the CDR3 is TGTGCCAGCAGCCCCACCCTGGGGGGTTACGAGCAGTACTTC.

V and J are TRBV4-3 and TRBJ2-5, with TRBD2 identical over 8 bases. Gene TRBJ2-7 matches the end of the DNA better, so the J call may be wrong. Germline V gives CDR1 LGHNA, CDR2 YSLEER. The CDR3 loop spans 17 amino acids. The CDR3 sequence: CASSQESKSSGFYEQYF. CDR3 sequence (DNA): TGCGCCAGCAGCCAAGAAAGTAAGTCTAGCGGGTTCTACGAGCAGTACTTC.

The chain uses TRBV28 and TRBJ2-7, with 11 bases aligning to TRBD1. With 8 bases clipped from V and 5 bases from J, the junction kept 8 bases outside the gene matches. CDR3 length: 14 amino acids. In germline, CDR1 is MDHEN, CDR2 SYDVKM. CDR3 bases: TGTGCCAGCGGGGAGGGACAGGGGGGCAACGAGCAGTACTTC. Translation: CASGEGQGGNEQYF.

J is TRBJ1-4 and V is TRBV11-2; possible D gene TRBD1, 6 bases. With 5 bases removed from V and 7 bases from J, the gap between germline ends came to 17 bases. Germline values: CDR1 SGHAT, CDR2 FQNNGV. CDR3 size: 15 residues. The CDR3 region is CASSANRAVGEKLFF. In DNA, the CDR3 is TGTGCCAGCAGCGCCAACAGGGCGGTCGGTGAAAAACTGTTTTTT.

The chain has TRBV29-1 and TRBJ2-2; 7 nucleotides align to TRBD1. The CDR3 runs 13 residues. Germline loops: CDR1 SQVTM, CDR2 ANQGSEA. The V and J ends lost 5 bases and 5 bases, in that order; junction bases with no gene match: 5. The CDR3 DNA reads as TGCAGCGTTTTGAACAGGGGAACCGGGGAGCTGTTTTTT. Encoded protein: CSVLNRGTGELFF.

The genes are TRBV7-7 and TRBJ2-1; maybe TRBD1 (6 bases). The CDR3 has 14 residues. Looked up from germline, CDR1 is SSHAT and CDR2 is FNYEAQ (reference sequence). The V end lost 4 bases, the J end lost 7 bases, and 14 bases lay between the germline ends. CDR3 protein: CASSSDRWSNEQFF. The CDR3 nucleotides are TGTGCCAGCAGCTCAGACAGGTGGTCTAATGAGCAGTTCTTC. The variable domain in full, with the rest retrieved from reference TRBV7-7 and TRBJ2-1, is GAGVSQSPRYKVTKRGQDVTLRCDPISSHATLYWYQQALGQGPEFLTYFNYEAQPDKSGLPSDRFSAERPEGSISTLTIQRTEQRDSAMYRCASSSDRWSNEQFFGPGTRLTVL.

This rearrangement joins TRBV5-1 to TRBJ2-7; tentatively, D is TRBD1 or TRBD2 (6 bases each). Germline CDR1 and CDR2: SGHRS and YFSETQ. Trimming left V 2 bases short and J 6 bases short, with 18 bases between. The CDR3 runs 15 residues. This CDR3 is CASSFNREVRLEQYF. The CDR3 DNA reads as TGCGCCAGCAGCTTTAACAGGGAGGTCCGGCTCGAGCAGTACTTC. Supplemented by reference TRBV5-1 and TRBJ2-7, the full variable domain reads KAGVTQTPRYLIKTRGQQVTLSCSPISGHRSVSWYQQTPGQGLQFLFEYFSETQRNKGNFPGRFSGRQFSNSRSEMNVSTLELGDSALYLCASSFNREVRLEQYFGPGTRLTVT.

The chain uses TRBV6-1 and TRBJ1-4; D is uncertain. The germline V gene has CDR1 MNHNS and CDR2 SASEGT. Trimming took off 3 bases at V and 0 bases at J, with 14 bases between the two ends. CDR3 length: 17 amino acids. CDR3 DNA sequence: TGTGCCAGCAGTGACCCGGGAGTCCTTGCAACTAATGAAAAACTGTTTTTT. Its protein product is CASSDPGVLATNEKLFF.

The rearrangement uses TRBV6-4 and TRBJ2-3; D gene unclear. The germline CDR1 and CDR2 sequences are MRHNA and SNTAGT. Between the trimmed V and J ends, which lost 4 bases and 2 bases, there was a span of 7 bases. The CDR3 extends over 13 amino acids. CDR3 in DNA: TGTGCCAGCAGTGCCAGAGTCACAGATACGCAGTATTTT. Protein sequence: CASSARVTDTQYF.

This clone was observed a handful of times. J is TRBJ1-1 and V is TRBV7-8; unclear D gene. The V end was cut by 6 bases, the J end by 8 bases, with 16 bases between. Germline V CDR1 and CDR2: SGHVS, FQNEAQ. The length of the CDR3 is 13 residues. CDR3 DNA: TGTGCCAGCAGGTCCCACTGGGATGTGGAAGCTTTCTTT. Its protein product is CASRSHWDVEAFF.

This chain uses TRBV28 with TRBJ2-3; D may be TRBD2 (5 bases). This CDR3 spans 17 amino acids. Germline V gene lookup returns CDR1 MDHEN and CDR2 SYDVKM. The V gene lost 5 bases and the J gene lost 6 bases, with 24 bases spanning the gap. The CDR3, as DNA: TGTGCCAGCAGTCCCCCAACTGGTCGGGAATCTGGGGATACGCAGTATTTT. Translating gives CASSPPTGRESGDTQYF. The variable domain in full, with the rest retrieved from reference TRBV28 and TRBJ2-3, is DVKVTQSSRYLVKRTGEKVFLECVQDMDHENMFWYRQDPGLGLRLIYFSYDVKMKEKGDIPEGYSVSREKKERFSLILESASTNQTSMYLCASSPPTGRESGDTQYFGPGTRLTVL.

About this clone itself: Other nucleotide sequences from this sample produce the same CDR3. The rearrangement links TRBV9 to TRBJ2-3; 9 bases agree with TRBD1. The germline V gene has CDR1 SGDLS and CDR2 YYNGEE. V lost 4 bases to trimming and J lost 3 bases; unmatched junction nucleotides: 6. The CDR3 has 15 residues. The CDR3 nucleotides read TGTGCCAGCAGCTCACAGGGGGCGCTTACAGATACGCAGTATTTT. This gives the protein CASSSQGALTDTQYF.

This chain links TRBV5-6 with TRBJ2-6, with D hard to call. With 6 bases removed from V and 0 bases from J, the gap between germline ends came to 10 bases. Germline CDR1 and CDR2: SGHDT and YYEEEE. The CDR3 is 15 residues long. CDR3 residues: CASTSYGSGANVLTF. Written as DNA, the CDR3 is TGTGCCAGCACCTCATACGGCTCTGGGGCCAACGTCCTGACTTTC.